The rows below give T cell receptor beta chains drawn from one sample of a study of patients and donors after allogeneic stem cell transplantation. TCRdb re-called the RT-PCR reads through MiXCR, storing one row per CDR3 protein. The sample yields 400,000 to 450,000 distinct CDR3 sequences, 16% seen once. Sequenced material: blood, either unsorted or a sorted T cell fraction (not recorded which). These receptor sequences come from a human donor who was either an allogeneic HSCT recipient or a stem cell or donor lymphocyte infusion donor (not recorded which). It is not recorded whose cells these are; they may come from a transplant donor. The CDR3 runs from the conserved cysteine through the conserved F or W. The order of the fields is J gene, V gene, D gene, CDR3 protein. The D gene is left open where the match is weak.

TRBJ2-3 | TRBV5-1 | - | CASSFRGSSPFQYF
TRBJ1-2 | TRBV10-3 | - | CAISLGDISNYGYTF
TRBJ1-4 | TRBV29-1 | - | CSVGGTGNEKLFF
TRBJ2-2 | TRBV11-2 | - | CASSLGRGSSTGELFF
TRBJ1-2 | TRBV5-6 | - | CASSPTLTRGPGGYTF
TRBJ1-5 | TRBV6-1 | TRBD1 | CASSQGQGVTQPQHF
TRBJ2-4 | TRBV4-1 | - | CASSQDREYAKNIQYF
TRBJ2-5 | TRBV24-1 | - | CATSERRLGTAYQETQYF
TRBJ2-1 | TRBV2 | TRBD2 | CASSEELASGRFEFF
TRBJ1-5 | TRBV20-1 | TRBD1 | CSARDRRQGRNQPQHF
TRBJ1-5 | TRBV18 | - | CASSPRSNSNQPQHF
TRBJ1-1 | TRBV5-1 | - | CASSLDVGTEAFF
TRBJ1-1 | TRBV18 | - | CASSPIGGTREEAFF
TRBJ1-1 | TRBV11-3 | - | CASSPTGNTEAFF
TRBJ2-5 | TRBV20-1 | - | CSVYRPGAQETQYF
TRBJ2-1 | TRBV3-1 | TRBD2 | CASSQTAGDQDHEQFF
TRBJ2-1 | TRBV6-1 | - | CASSEGPSSYNEQFF
TRBJ1-5 | TRBV14 | - | CASSQDYHSRIYSNQPQHF
TRBJ2-1 | TRBV7-2 | - | CASTAAALTSYNEQFF
TRBJ1-1 | TRBV29-1 | - | CSVRLRDTEAFF